The 9 T cell receptor beta chains below come from one sample, sequenced in a study of spatial heterogeneity in lung cancer. Time point here: sample taken at primary tumor resection. Whole RNA came from tumor, nontumor lung or frozen PBMC and was sequenced without being sorted. Each CDR3 protein gets one entry after TCRdb re-called the 5' RACE reads with MiXCR. The table records tens of thousands of distinct CDR3 sequences, under 7.5% of them present only once. The specimen comprised PBMCs, sampled at surgery. The receptors were gathered from a female donor with early-stage non-small cell lung cancer.

In its sample, this clonotype was seen many times. CDR3 amino acids: CASSLRQNYGYTF. For the CDR3, the DNA is TGTGCCAGCAGTTTGAGGCAGAACTATGGCTACACCTTC. V gene TRBV12-3 or TRBV12-4 combines with J gene TRBJ1-2; D unclear. The CDR3 has 13 amino acids. V gave up 3 bases and J gave up 2 bases, with 7 bases separating them.

This clonotype was observed at least ten times. The chain carries TRBV7-9 and TRBJ2-7; no clear D gene. The CDR3 extends over 16 amino acids. Germline CDR1 reads SEHNR; CDR2 reads FQNEAQ (reference sequence). The V end was cut by 4 bases, the J end by 4 bases, with 20 bases between. The CDR3 loop is CASSSDVSSPLYEQYF. Here the CDR3 DNA reads TGTGCCAGCAGCTCAGACGTTTCGAGTCCCCTATACGAGCAGTACTTC.

This chain joins TRBV7-9 and TRBJ2-2; TRBD1 matches 8 bases. Germline lookup yields CDR1 SEHNR and CDR2 FQNEAQ (reference sequence). J gave up 4 bases and V 8 bases, and 3 bases lay outside the gene matches. This CDR3 has 13 amino acids. The CDR3: CASRDRSTGELFF. DNA of the CDR3: TGTGCCAGCCGGGACAGGAGCACCGGGGAGCTGTTTTTT.

This clonotype occurred many times. This chain links TRBV15 with TRBJ1-5; a possible D gene is TRBD1 (5 bases). Germline CDR1 LNHNV, CDR2 YYDKDF (reference sequence). With 5 bases removed from V and 4 bases from J, the gap between germline ends came to 15 bases. This CDR3 spans 15 amino acids. The CDR3 region is CATSGSGTANQPQHF. The CDR3, as DNA: TGTGCCACCAGCGGATCCGGGACGGCTAATCAGCCCCAGCATTTT.

Ten or more counts support this clonotype. This chain's CDR3 is CASSPGSGGPYNEQFF. The CDR3 DNA sequence: TGCGCCAGCAGCCCTGGAAGCGGGGGTCCCTACAATGAGCAGTTCTTC. The gene calls are TRBV4-1 and TRBJ2-1, with 8 bases that match TRBD2. Trimming cost V 4 bases and J 2 bases; bases outside gene matches: 7. Germline loops: CDR1 MGHRA, CDR2 YSYEKL. This CDR3 has 16 amino acids.

The gene calls are TRBV5-6 and TRBJ2-7, with TRBD2 as a possible D gene (5 bases). The CDR3 totals 15 residues. The V end was cut by 3 bases, the J end by 2 bases, with 15 bases between. From germline, CDR1 is SGHDT and CDR2 YYEEEE. This CDR3 reads CASSSIGLLPYEQYF. CDR3 DNA sequence: TGTGCCAGCAGCTCCATAGGACTGCTCCCCTACGAGCAGTACTTC.

There are many counts of this clonotype. This chain connects TRBV7-2 to TRBJ2-7, with 7 bases identical to TRBD1. The CDR3 sequence is 15 residues long. Germline values: CDR1 SGHTA, CDR2 FQGNSA. Trimming cost V 2 bases and J 7 bases; bases outside gene matches: 11. The CDR3 DNA reads TGTGCCAGCAGCTTAAACAGGGGCCCTACTGAGGAGCAGTACTTC. As protein: CASSLNRGPTEEQYF.

This chain uses TRBV5-1 with TRBJ2-1; 11 nucleotides agree with TRBD1. V trimming: 3 bases; J trimming: 9 bases; junction bases outside the gene matches: 8. This CDR3 comprises 15 residues. Germline V gene sequence: CDR1 SGHRS, CDR2 YFSETQ. The CDR3, as DNA: TGCGCCAGCAGCTGGACGGGACAGGGGGTCACTGAGCAGTTCTTC. It codes for CASSWTGQGVTEQFF.

In this sample, this clonotype turned up many times. The rearrangement joins TRBV7-9 to TRBJ2-7; 10 nucleotides match TRBD2. Trimming cost V 5 bases and J 3 bases; bases outside gene matches: 7. CDR3 length: 15 amino acids. Germline CDR1 SEHNR, CDR2 FQNEAQ (reference sequence). CDR3 region: CASSPASGGFYEQYF. The CDR3 DNA sequence: TGTGCCAGCAGCCCCGCTAGCGGGGGCTTCTACGAGCAGTACTTC.